Shown below are 5 T cell receptor beta chains from a single sample sequenced in a study of metastatic and nonmetastatic thyroid tumors. There were no patients who had received any treatment before thyroid surgery. TCRdb re-called clones from the PCR reads using MiXCR. The sample contains 15,000 to 20,000 clones, around 31% of which appear only once. The sequenced sample consisted of tumor tissue. The receptors were gathered from a male donor with papillary thyroid cancer or a benign thyroid nodule (not recorded which). Some clones in this sample may be carry-over from other donors' samples.

The chain carries TRBV5-4 and TRBJ2-1; D ambiguous. The J call is in doubt because the DNA end fits TRBJ2-7 better. This CDR3 comprises 12 residues. Germline values: CDR1 SGHNT, CDR2 YYREEE (reference sequence). The DNA for the CDR3 is TGTGCCAGCAGCCTAGGAATGGGTGAGCAGTACTTC. Its translation: CASSLGMGEQYF.

This clone occurred many times. The chain has TRBV6-1 and TRBJ2-4, with 9 bases fitting TRBD1. The CDR3 length is 18 residues. Germline V gene data show CDR1 as MNHNS and CDR2 as SASEGT. J was trimmed by 0 bases and V by 5 bases; bases with no gene match: 11. DNA for the CDR3: TGTGCCAGCAGTTCCGTCCCGGGACAGGGACTAGCCAAAAACATTCAGTACTTC. Translated: CASSSVPGQGLAKNIQYF.

This clone was counted at least ten times. V and J are TRBV11-3 and TRBJ2-1; tentatively, D is TRBD1 (6 bases). The length of the CDR3 is 15 residues. V lost 0 bases and J lost 5, with 11 bases in between. CDR1 and CDR2 from the germline V gene are SGHNT and YENEEA. The CDR3 DNA reads TGTGCCAGCAGCTTAGATAGGGGACACCACAATGAGCAGTTCTTC. Its translation: CASSLDRGHHNEQFF. The full variable domain, with the rest looked up from reference TRBV11-3 and TRBJ2-1, is EAGVVQSPRYKIIEKKQPVAFWCNPISGHNTLYWYLQNLGQGPELLIRYENEEAVDDSQLPKDRFSAERLKGVDSTLKIQPAELGDSAVYLCASSLDRGHHNEQFFGPGTRLTVL.

V usage is TRBV15 and J usage is TRBJ2-7; no firm D call. With 3 bases removed from V and 5 bases from J, the gap between germline ends came to 11 bases. Germline CDR1 LNHNV, CDR2 YYDKDF (reference sequence). The CDR3 has 13 residues. The CDR3 nucleotides read TGTGCCACCAGCAGCGGTAGCTGGAACGAGCAGTACTTC. It encodes CATSSGSWNEQYF.

This clone was observed at least ten times. The chain couples TRBV18 to TRBJ2-1; weak D call: TRBD2 (5 bases). This CDR3 comprises 13 residues. V shed 3 bases and J shed 6 bases, with 9 bases lying between them. CDR1 is KGHSH and CDR2 is LQKENI in the germline V gene. The CDR3 DNA is TGTGCCAGCTCACCTCTCGAGGGCAATGAGCAGTTCTTC. This gives the protein CASSPLEGNEQFF.